The 4 T cell receptor beta chains reported below all come from one sample, sequenced in a study of blood T cell repertoires in COVID-19. Libraries were prepared by immunoSEQ multiplex PCR; TCRdb keeps only in-frame clonotypes and omits some of them. There are about 160,000 clones in the sample; around 82% occur only once, and more than 6% lies in the top ten. Sequencing was performed on peripheral blood. All receptors derive from a woman aged 35 to 49 with COVID-19, enrolled during active disease.

The V gene is TRBV2, the J gene TRBJ2-7; 11 bases are a match to TRBD1. J gave up 4 bases and V 4 bases, and 3 bases lay outside the gene matches. This CDR3 has 14 residues. Looked up from germline, CDR1 is SNHLY and CDR2 is FYNNEI. CDR3 amino acids: CASSGGTGGYEQYF. CDR3 DNA sequence: TGTGCCAGCAGTGGGGGGACAGGGGGTTACGAGCAGTACTTC.

J is TRBJ2-7 and V is TRBV19; weak D call: TRBD2 (6 bases). V was cut by 3 bases and J by 6 bases, with 9 bases left in between. The CDR3 consists of 12 residues. Germline assignment: CDR1 LNHDA and CDR2 SQIVND (reference sequence). The CDR3 is CASSIFGGEQYV. The CDR3 bases are TGTGCCAGTAGTATTTTCGGGGGCGAGCAGTACGTC.

The chain joins TRBV7-9 to TRBJ2-7; D may be TRBD1 (6 bases). The germline CDR1 and CDR2 sequences are SEHNR and FQNEAQ (reference sequence). V was trimmed by 4 bases and J by 1 base, leaving 20 bases between them. The CDR3 loop spans 17 amino acids. DNA of the CDR3: TGTGCCAGCAGCTCGACCTGGACTGCAGGGGAATCCTACGAGCAGTACTTC. This encodes CASSSTWTAGESYEQYF.

The chain links TRBV5-1 to TRBJ2-5; perhaps TRBD1 as D (5 bases). Germline CDR1 and CDR2: SGHRS and YFSETQ. The CDR3 consists of 14 residues. Trimming took 3 bases from V and 2 from J, leaving 11 bases between them. Written as DNA, the CDR3 is TGCGCCAGCAGCTCCCGACAGACACAAGAGACCCAGTACTTC. This codes for CASSSRQTQETQYF.